The 26 T cell receptor beta chains below come from one sample, sequenced in a study of cytomegalovirus exposure and HLA in healthy donors. The PCR was carried out with 60 Vbeta primers and 13 Jbeta primers. Some clones are missing from TCRdb's copy, which holds only in-frame ones; the method was immunoSEQ multiplex PCR. The sample carries some 170,000 clones, more than 65% recorded once. Sequenced: PBMCs. The receptors shown here come from a man in his late teens or twenties in good health and CMV-seropositive.

The J gene is TRBJ2-3, the V gene TRBV5-1; TRBD2 matches at 7 bases. This CDR3 contains 14 residues. The germline CDR1 and CDR2 sequences are SGHRS and YFSETQ. V trimming: 4 bases; J trimming: 2 bases; junction bases outside the gene matches: 4. CDR3 sequence reads: CASSQGRATDTQYF. For the CDR3, the DNA is TGCGCCAGCAGCCAAGGGAGGGCCACAGATACGCAGTATTTT.

This clone occurred once. Other DNA sequences of this sample code for an identical CDR3. The gene calls are TRBV28 and TRBJ1-1; TRBD1 is a possible D gene (6 bases). There are 13 residues in the CDR3. CDR1 is MDHEN and CDR2 is SYDVKM in the germline V gene. V gave up 6 bases and J gave up 1 base, with 9 bases separating them. CDR3 in amino acids: CASRKTGNTEAFF. For the CDR3, the DNA is TGTGCCAGCAGGAAGACAGGGAACACTGAAGCTTTCTTT.

This clone was seen a few times. The rearrangement joins TRBV6-5 to TRBJ1-5, with D uncertain. Germline CDR1 and CDR2: MNHEY and SVGAGI. V lost 6 bases and J 2 bases, leaving 8 bases between the germline ends. The CDR3 has 13 amino acids. CDR3 DNA: TGTGCCAGCAGAGCTAGCGGCAATCAGCCCCAGCATTTT. Protein product: CASRASGNQPQHF.

The chain carries TRBV30 and TRBJ1-4, with TRBD1 matching 9 bases. This CDR3 contains 14 residues. The germline CDR1 and CDR2 sequences are GTSNPN and SVGIG (reference sequence). With 3 bases clipped from V and 8 bases from J, the junction kept 7 bases outside the gene matches. The CDR3 DNA reads TGTGCCTGGAGGAAGACAGGGGGAAGGGAAAAACTGTTTTTT. Its protein is CAWRKTGGREKLFF.

This clone was counted a few times. The CDR3 sequence: CASKPGTSGSYEQYV. The CDR3 DNA follows: TGTGCCAGCAAACCCGGGACTAGCGGATCCTACGAGCAGTACGTC. This chain links TRBV27 with TRBJ2-7; TRBD2 agrees at 11 bases. Germline V gives CDR1 MNHEY, CDR2 SMNVEV (reference sequence). V lost 7 bases and J lost 1; bases outside the gene matches: 6. The CDR3 is made up of 15 amino acids.

Details on this clone: Other DNA sequences of this sample code for an identical CDR3. V usage is TRBV30 and J usage is TRBJ1-5; D remains ambiguous. Germline CDR1 reads GTSNPN; CDR2 reads SVGIG (reference sequence). Trimming removed 2 bases from V and 3 bases from J, with 8 bases in between. The CDR3 is 13 residues long. CDR3: CAWSPGFNQPQHF. The CDR3 DNA sequence: TGTGCCTGGAGTCCCGGTTTCAATCAGCCCCAGCATTTT. The variable domain in full, with the rest retrieved from reference TRBV30 and TRBJ1-5, is SQTIHQWPATLVQPVGSPLSLECTVEGTSNPNLYWYRQAAGRGLQLLFYSVGIGQISSEVPQNLSASRPQDRQFILSSKKLLLSDSGFYLCAWSPGFNQPQHFGDGTRLSIL.

V is TRBV4-2 and J is TRBJ2-3, with 8 positions matching TRBD2. The CDR3 consists of 16 residues. Germline CDR1 is LGHNA and CDR2 is YNFKEQ. Trimming cost V 3 bases and J 1 base; bases outside gene matches: 6. CDR3 region: CASSQRTSRGTDTQYF. The CDR3 DNA sequence: TGTGCCAGCAGCCAGCGGACTAGCAGGGGCACAGATACGCAGTATTTT.

The chain recombines TRBV5-6 with TRBJ1-2; D perhaps matches TRBD1 (5 bases). Between the trimmed V and J ends, which lost 0 bases and 9 bases, there was a span of 12 bases. Germline CDR1 and CDR2: SGHDT and YYEEEE. CDR3 length: 13 residues. The CDR3 loop is CASSLDPGRSYTF. The CDR3 coding sequence is TGTGCCAGCAGCTTGGATCCAGGGAGGAGCTACACCTTC.

This chain connects TRBV30 to TRBJ1-1; tentatively, D is TRBD1 (5 bases). Germline CDR1 GTSNPN, CDR2 SVGIG (reference sequence). The CDR3 contains 14 residues. Between the trimmed V and J ends, which lost 4 bases and 4 bases, there was a span of 16 bases. The CDR3 loop is CAWTWVGGSTEAFF. CDR3 nucleotides: TGTGCCTGGACTTGGGTGGGGGGGAGCACTGAAGCTTTCTTT.

The chain combines TRBV30 with TRBJ1-2, with 12 bases fitting TRBD1. Germline V gives CDR1 GTSNPN, CDR2 SVGIG (reference sequence). The CDR3 consists of 12 residues. After removal of 5 bases from V and 7 bases from J, the junction contained 2 bases not matched to a gene. CDR3 nucleotides: TGTGCCTGGGGGGACAGGGGGCTTGGCTACACCTTC. Translating gives CAWGDRGLGYTF.

Many counts were recorded for this clone. The chain couples TRBV27 to TRBJ2-1; D is unresolved. With 3 bases removed from V and 6 bases from J, the gap between germline ends came to 6 bases. There are 12 residues in the CDR3. The germline CDR1 and CDR2 sequences are MNHEY and SMNVEV (reference sequence). CDR3 DNA: TGTGCCAGCAGTTTGTATCCCAATGAGCAGTTCTTC. This gives the protein CASSLYPNEQFF.

As for this clone: The sample contains more than one DNA sequence encoding this CDR3. V and J are TRBV6-5 and TRBJ1-5; weak D call: TRBD1 (6 bases). The ends were cut back, 6 bases at V and 5 bases at J, with 8 bases in the middle. The CDR3 is made up of 12 amino acids. Per the germline V gene, CDR1 is MNHEY and CDR2 is SVGAGI. The chain's CDR3 is CASRQGDQPQHF. The CDR3, as DNA: TGTGCCAGCAGACAGGGAGATCAGCCCCAGCATTTT.

The rearrangement links TRBV30 to TRBJ1-4; TRBD1 matches 10 bases. The CDR3 is 14 amino acids. V shed 4 bases and J 3 bases; nucleotides not matched to a gene: 2. Germline V gene lookup returns CDR1 GTSNPN and CDR2 SVGIG (reference sequence). The CDR3 coding sequence is TGTGCCTGGACGGGACAGGGGTCTAATGAAAAACTGTTTTTT. This codes for CAWTGQGSNEKLFF.

The chain couples TRBV7-9 to TRBJ2-1, with TRBD2 identical over 7 bases. The CDR3 contains 16 residues. The J segment lost 4 bases and the V segment lost 1 base, leaving 7 bases of the junction unmatched. CDR1 and CDR2 (germline): SEHNR, FQNEAQ (reference sequence). The CDR3 DNA reads as TGTGCCAGCAGCTTAGTCTCTGGACTAGGGTACAATGAGCAGTTCTTC. Protein: CASSLVSGLGYNEQFF.

The V gene is TRBV28, the J gene TRBJ1-2; 8 bases map to TRBD1. CDR1 and CDR2 from the germline V gene are MDHEN and SYDVKM. Trimming cost V 5 bases and J 3 bases; bases outside gene matches: 5. This CDR3 comprises 14 residues. The DNA of the CDR3 is TGTGCCAGCAGTCCGAGGACAGGGTACTATGGCTACACCTTC. Translating it yields CASSPRTGYYGYTF.

J is TRBJ2-5 and V is TRBV7-8; tentatively, D is TRBD2 (6 bases). The CDR3 consists of 16 residues. The ends were cut back, 5 bases at V and 1 base at J, with 17 bases in the middle. Germline loops: CDR1 SGHVS, CDR2 FQNEAQ. CDR3: CASSMGGFSPQETQYF. Here the CDR3 DNA reads TGTGCCAGCAGCATGGGGGGTTTCTCCCCCCAAGAGACCCAGTACTTC.

This clone was seen a few times. The chain carries TRBV7-2 and TRBJ1-1, with 7 bases fitting TRBD1. In germline, CDR1 is SGHTA, CDR2 FQGNSA. CDR3 length: 13 amino acids. Germline trimming cut 6 bases from V and 2 bases from J; bases unmatched to any gene: 3. Here the CDR3 DNA reads TGTGCCAGCAGACGACAGGGTAACACTGAAGCTTTCTTT. Translated, it gives CASRRQGNTEAFF.

In this sample, this clone turned up a few times. This chain links TRBV4-2 with TRBJ2-3; 12 bases map to TRBD2. The CDR3 length is 15 residues. CDR1 is LGHNA and CDR2 is YNFKEQ in the germline V gene. V lost 4 bases, J lost 2 bases, and 1 base stayed unmatched. The CDR3 region is CASSPSGGDTDTQYF. CDR3 in DNA: TGTGCCAGCAGCCCTAGCGGGGGGGACACAGATACGCAGTATTTT.

This rearrangement joins TRBV11-3 to TRBJ2-1; TRBD1 matches 8 bases. This CDR3 is built from 16 residues. With 2 bases clipped from V and 5 bases from J, the junction kept 8 bases outside the gene matches. Per germline, CDR1 SGHNT and CDR2 YENEEA. CDR3 coding DNA: TGTGCCAGCAGCTTATTAATACGCAGGGGGCACAATGAGCAGTTCTTC. It codes for CASSLLIRRGHNEQFF.

The rearrangement uses TRBV6-1 and TRBJ2-7; D is possibly TRBD1 (6 bases). The germline CDR1 and CDR2 sequences are MNHNS and SASEGT. V lost 10 bases and J 4 bases, leaving 14 bases between the germline ends. CDR3 length equals 12 residues. This CDR3 is CANVTGNYEQYV. DNA of the CDR3: TGTGCCAACGTTACAGGGAATTACGAGCAGTACGTC.

The chain is built from TRBV30 and TRBJ1-2, with 7 bases identical to TRBD1. The CDR3 is 14 residues long. Germline lookup yields CDR1 GTSNPN and CDR2 SVGIG (reference sequence). Trimming at V came to 2 bases and at J to 5 bases, leaving 8 bases not matched to a gene. The CDR3 region is CAWSQGQRVYGYTF. In DNA form, the CDR3 reads TGTGCCTGGAGTCAGGGACAGCGGGTATATGGCTACACCTTC.

The chain recombines TRBV30 with TRBJ1-6, with 8 bases fitting TRBD1. The germline V gene has CDR1 GTSNPN and CDR2 SVGIG (reference sequence). The CDR3 has 14 residues. V gave up 4 bases and J gave up 7 bases; unmatched junction bases: 6. Here the CDR3 reads CAWIDRGSNSPLHF. The CDR3 DNA sequence: TGTGCCTGGATAGACAGGGGTTCAAATTCACCCCTCCACTTT.

This clone occurred a few times. V gene TRBV4-1 combines with J gene TRBJ2-5; 9 nucleotides agree with TRBD1. Germline CDR1 MGHRA, CDR2 YSYEKL. V gave up 4 bases and J gave up 0 bases; unmatched junction bases: 3. This CDR3 has 15 residues. CDR3 in amino acids: CASSPWTGDQETQYF. The CDR3 DNA reads TGCGCCAGCAGCCCTTGGACAGGGGACCAAGAGACCCAGTACTTC.

J is TRBJ1-2 and V is TRBV29-1; D perhaps matches TRBD1 (5 bases). V was shortened by 4 bases and J by 8 bases, with 17 bases between the two germline ends. The germline V gene has CDR1 SQVTM and CDR2 ANQGSEA. CDR3 length equals 13 residues. CDR3 sequence: CSVVGAKTPGYTF. The DNA of the CDR3 is TGCAGCGTTGTAGGGGCAAAAACTCCCGGCTACACCTTC. The entire variable domain, with the rest obtained from reference TRBV29-1 and TRBJ1-2, is as follows: SAVISQKPSRDICQRGTSLTIQCQVDSQVTMMFWYRQQPGQSLTLIATANQGSEATYESGFVIDKFPISRPNLTFSTLTVSNMSPEDSSIYLCSVVGAKTPGYTFGSGTRLTVV.

DNA of the CDR3: TGCGCCAGCAGTGAGATCCCGGGACAGGGGGCTACTAATGAAAAACTGTTTTTT. Translating it yields CASSEIPGQGATNEKLFF. The chain carries TRBV10-2 and TRBJ1-4; 12 positions agree with TRBD1. V lost 2 bases, J lost 2 bases, and 6 bases stayed unmatched. This CDR3 is 18 amino acids long. Germline loops: CDR1 WSHSY, CDR2 SAAADI.

The chain combines TRBV25-1 with TRBJ2-5, with a possible D match to TRBD1 (6 bases). This CDR3 comprises 14 residues. Looked up from germline, CDR1 is MGHDK and CDR2 is SYGVNS. V was clipped by 5 bases and J by 4 bases, with 14 bases between them. The CDR3 here is CASSPGQLGETQYF. The CDR3 nucleotides are TGTGCCAGCAGTCCAGGACAGTTGGGAGAGACCCAGTACTTC.